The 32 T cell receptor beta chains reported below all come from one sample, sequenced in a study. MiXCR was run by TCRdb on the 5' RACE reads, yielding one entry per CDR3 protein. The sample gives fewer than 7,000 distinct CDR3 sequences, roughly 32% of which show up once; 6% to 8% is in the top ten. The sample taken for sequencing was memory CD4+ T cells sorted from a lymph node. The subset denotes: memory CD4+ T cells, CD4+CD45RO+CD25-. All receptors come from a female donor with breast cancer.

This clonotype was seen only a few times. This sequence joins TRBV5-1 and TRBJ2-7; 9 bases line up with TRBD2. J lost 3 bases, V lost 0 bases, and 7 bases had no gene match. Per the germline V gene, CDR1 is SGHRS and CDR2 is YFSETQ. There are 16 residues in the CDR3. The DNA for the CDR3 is TGCGCCAGCAGCTTGGTAGGGGGACTAGCTGTCTACGAGCAGTACTTC. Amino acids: CASSLVGGLAVYEQYF.

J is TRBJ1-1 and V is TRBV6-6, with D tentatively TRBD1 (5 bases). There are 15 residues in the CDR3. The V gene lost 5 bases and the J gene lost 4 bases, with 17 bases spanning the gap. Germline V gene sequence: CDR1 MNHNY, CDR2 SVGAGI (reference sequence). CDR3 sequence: CASSATGTWGTEAFF. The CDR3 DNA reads TGTGCCAGCAGTGCGACCGGGACCTGGGGCACTGAAGCTTTCTTT.

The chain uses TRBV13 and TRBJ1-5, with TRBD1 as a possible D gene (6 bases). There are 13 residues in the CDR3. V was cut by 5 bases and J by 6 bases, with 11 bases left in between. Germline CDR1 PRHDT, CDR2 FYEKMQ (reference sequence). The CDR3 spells CASSRAGAQPQHF. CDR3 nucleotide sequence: TGTGCCAGCAGCCGTGCGGGGGCTCAGCCCCAGCATTTT.

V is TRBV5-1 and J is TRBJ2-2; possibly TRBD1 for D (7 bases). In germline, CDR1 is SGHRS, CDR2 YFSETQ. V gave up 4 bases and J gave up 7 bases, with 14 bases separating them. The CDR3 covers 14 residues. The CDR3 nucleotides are TGCGCCAGCAGCCCGACAGGGCGGGGCGGGGAGCTGTTTTTT. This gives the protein CASSPTGRGGELFF.

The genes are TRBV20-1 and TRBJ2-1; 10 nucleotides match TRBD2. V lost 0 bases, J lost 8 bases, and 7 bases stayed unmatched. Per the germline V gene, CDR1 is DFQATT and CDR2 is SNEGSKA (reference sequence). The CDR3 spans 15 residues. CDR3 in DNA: TGCAGTGCTAGAGATTTGGCTAGCGGGAGCGATGAGCAGTTCTTC. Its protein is CSARDLASGSDEQFF.

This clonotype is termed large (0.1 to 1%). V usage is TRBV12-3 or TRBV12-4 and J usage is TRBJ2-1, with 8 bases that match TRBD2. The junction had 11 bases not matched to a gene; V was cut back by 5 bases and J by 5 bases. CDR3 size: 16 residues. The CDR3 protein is CASSTGALAANNEQFF. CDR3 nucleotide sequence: TGTGCCAGCAGTACTGGGGCACTAGCGGCAAACAATGAGCAGTTCTTC.

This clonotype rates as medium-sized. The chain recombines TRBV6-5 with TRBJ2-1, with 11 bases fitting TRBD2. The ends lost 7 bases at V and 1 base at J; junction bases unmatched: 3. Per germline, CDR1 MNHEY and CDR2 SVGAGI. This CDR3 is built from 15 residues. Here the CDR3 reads CASTLAGGSYNEQFF. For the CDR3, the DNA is TGTGCCAGCACCTTAGCGGGAGGGTCCTACAATGAGCAGTTCTTC.

This CDR3 is CASSLVGPTGEAFF. CDR3 sequence (DNA): TGCGCCAGCAGCTTGGTGGGCCCGACAGGGGAAGCTTTCTTT. The gene calls are TRBV5-1 and TRBJ1-1; 7 bases align to TRBD1. This CDR3 spans 14 amino acids. Germline values: CDR1 SGHRS, CDR2 YFSETQ. V was clipped by 0 bases and J by 8 bases; unmatched bases: 7.

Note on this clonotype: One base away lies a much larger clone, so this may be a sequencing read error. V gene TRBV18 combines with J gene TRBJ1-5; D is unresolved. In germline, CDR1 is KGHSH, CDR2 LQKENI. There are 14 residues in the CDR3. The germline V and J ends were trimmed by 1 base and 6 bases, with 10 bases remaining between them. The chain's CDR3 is CASSPRGFGQPQHF. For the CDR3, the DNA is TGTGCCAGCTCACCACGAGGGTTCGGTCAGCCCCAGCATTTT.

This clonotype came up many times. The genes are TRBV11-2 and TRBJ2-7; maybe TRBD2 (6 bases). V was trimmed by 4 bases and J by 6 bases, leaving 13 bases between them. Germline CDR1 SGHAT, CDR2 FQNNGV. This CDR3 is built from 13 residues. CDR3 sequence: CASSSRLVSEQYF. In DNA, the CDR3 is TGTGCCAGCAGCTCGCGACTAGTTAGCGAGCAGTACTTC.

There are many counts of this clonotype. DNA of the CDR3: TGTGCCAGCAGTCCCAAGGGGGTTGGATATCAGCCCCAGCATTTT. As protein: CASSPKGVGYQPQHF. The V gene is TRBV12-3 or TRBV12-4, the J gene TRBJ1-5, with D possibly matching TRBD1 (6 bases). V lost 5 bases and J 5 bases, leaving 16 bases between the germline ends. The CDR3 has 15 residues.

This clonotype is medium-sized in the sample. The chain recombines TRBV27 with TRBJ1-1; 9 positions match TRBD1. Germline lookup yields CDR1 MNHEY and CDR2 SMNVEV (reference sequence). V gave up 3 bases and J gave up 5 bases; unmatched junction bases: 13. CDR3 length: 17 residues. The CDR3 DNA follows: TGTGCCAGCAGTTTGTCGGACAGGGGTCTATTGAGGACTGAAGCTTTCTTT. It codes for CASSLSDRGLLRTEAFF.

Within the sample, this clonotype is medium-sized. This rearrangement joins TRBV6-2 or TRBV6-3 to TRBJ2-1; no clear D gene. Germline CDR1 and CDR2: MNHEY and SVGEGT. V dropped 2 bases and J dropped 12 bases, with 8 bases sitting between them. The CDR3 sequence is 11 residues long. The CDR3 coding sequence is TGTGCCAGCAGTTACGGGTGGGGGCAGTTCTTC. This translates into CASSYGWGQFF.

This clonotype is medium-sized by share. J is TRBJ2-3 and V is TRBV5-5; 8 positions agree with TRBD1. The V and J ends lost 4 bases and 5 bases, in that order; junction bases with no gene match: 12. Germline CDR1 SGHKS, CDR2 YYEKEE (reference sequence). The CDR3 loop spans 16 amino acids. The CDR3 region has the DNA TGTGCCAGCAGCCCTCCTCAGCAGGGGGCCGGAGATACGCAGTATTTT. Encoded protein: CASSPPQQGAGDTQYF.

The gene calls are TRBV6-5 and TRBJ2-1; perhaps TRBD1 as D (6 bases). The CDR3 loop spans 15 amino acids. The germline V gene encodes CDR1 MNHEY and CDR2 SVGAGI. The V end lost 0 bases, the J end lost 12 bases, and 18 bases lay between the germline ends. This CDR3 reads CASSYSAQGPKGQFF. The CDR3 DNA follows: TGTGCCAGCAGTTACTCTGCACAGGGCCCGAAGGGGCAGTTCTTC.

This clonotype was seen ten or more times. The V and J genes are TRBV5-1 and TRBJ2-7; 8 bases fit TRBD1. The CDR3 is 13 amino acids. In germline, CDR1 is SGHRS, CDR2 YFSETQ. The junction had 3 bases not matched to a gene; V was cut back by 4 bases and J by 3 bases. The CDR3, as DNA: TGCGCCAGCAGCGTCGGGACAGGCTACGAGCAGTACTTC. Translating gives CASSVGTGYEQYF.

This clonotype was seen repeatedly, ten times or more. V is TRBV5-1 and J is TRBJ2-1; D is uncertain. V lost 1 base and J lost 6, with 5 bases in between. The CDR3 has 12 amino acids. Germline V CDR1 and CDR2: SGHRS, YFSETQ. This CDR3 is CASSLMGNEQFF. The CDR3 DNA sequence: TGCGCCAGCAGCTTGATGGGCAATGAGCAGTTCTTC. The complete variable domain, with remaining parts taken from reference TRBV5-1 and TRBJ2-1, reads KAGVTQTPRYLIKTRGQQVTLSCSPISGHRSVSWYQQTPGQGLQFLFEYFSETQRNKGNFPGRFSGRQFSNSRSEMNVSTLELGDSALYLCASSLMGNEQFFGPGTRLTVL.

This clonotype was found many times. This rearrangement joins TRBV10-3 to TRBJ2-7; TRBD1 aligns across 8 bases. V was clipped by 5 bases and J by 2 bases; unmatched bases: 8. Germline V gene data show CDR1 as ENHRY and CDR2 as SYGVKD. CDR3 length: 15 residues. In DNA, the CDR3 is TGTGCCATCAGTTTGGGGACAGGCCTTCCCTACGAGCAGTACTTC. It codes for CAISLGTGLPYEQYF.

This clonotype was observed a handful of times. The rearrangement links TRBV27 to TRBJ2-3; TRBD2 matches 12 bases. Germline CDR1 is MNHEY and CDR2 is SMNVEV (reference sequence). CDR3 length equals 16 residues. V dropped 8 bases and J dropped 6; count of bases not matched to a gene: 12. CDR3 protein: CASGQGLAGHWDTQYF. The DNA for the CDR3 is TGTGCCAGCGGCCAAGGACTAGCGGGGCATTGGGATACGCAGTATTTT.

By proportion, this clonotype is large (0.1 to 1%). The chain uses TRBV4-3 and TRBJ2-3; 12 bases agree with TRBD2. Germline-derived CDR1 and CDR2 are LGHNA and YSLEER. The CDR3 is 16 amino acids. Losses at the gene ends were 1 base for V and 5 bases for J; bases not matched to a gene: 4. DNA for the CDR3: TGCGCCAGCAGCCAAGGGACTAGCGGGATGATAGATACGCAGTATTTT. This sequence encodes CASSQGTSGMIDTQYF.

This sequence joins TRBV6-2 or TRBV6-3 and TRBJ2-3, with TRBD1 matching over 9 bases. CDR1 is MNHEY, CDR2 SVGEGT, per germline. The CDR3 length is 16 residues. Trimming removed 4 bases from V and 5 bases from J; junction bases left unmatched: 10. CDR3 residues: CASSSRGTGIRDTQYF. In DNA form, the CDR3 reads TGTGCCAGCAGTTCGCGCGGGACAGGGATCAGAGATACGCAGTATTTT.

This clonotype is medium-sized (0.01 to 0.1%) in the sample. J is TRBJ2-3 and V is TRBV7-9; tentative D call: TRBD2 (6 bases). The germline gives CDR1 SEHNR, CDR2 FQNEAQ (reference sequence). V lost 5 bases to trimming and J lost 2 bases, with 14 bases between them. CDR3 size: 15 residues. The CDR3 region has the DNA TGTGCCAGCAGCCCGACTAGACTTTTCACAGATACGCAGTATTTT. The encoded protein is CASSPTRLFTDTQYF. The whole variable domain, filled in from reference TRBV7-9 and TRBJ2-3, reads DTGVSQNPRHKITKRGQNVTFRCDPISEHNRLYWYRQTLGQGPEFLTYFQNEAQLEKSRLLSDRFSAERPKGSFSTLEIQRTEQGDSAMYLCASSPTRLFTDTQYFGPGTRLTVL.

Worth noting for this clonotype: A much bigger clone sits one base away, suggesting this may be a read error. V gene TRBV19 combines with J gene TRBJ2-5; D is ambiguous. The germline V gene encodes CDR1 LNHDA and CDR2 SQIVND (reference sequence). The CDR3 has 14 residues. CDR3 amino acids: CVSSPRLDGETQYF. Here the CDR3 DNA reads TGTGTCAGTAGTCCCCGCCTAGACGGAGAGACCCAGTACTTC.

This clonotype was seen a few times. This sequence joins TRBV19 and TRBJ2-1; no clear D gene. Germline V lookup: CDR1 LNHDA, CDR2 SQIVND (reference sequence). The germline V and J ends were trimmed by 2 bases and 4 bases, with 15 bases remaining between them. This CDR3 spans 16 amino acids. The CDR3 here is CASSIYDGTEYNEQFF. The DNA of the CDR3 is TGTGCCAGTAGTATATATGACGGCACTGAATACAATGAGCAGTTCTTC.

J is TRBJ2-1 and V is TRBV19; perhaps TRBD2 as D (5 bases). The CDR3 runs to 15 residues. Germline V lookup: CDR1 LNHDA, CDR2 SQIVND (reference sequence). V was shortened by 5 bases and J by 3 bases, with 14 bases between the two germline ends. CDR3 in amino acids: CASSGSEGIYNEQFF. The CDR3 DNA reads TGTGCCAGTAGTGGGTCCGAGGGAATCTACAATGAGCAGTTCTTC.

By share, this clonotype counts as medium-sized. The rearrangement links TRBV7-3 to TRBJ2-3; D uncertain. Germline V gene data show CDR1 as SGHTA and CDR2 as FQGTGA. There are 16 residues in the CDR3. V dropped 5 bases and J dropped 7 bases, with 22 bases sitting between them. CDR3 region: CASSPSRARFGNTQYF. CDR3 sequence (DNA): TGTGCCAGCAGCCCATCCCGGGCGCGGTTTGGGAATACGCAGTATTTT.

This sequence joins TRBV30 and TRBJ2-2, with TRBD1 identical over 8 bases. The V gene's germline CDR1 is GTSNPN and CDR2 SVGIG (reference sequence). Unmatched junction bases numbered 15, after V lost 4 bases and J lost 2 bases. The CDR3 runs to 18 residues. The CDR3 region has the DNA TGTGCCTGGAAGGGGATGAGAAGGACAGGGACAAACACCGGGGAGCTGTTTTTT. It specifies CAWKGMRRTGTNTGELFF.

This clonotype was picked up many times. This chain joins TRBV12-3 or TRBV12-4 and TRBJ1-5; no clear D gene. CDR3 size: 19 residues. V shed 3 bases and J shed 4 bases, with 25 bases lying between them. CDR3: CASSLSVWPSWGGNQPQHF. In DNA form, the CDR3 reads TGTGCCAGCAGTTTGTCAGTGTGGCCATCTTGGGGAGGAAATCAGCCCCAGCATTTT.

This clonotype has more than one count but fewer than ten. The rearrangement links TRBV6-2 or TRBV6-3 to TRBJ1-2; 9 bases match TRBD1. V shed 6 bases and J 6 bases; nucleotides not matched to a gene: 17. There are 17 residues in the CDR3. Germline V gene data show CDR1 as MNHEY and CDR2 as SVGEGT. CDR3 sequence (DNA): TGTGCCAGCAGCCCTTGGACAGGGGCCCGGCAGCATAATGGCTACACCTTC. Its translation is CASSPWTGARQHNGYTF.

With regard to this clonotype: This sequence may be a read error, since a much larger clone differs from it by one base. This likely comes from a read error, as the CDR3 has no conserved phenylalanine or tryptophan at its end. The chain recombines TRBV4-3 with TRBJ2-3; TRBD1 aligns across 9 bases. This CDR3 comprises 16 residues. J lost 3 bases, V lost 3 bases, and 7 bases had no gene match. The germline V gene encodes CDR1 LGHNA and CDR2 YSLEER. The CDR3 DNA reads TGCGCCAGCAGCCATATGGTGGGACAGGGAACAGATACGCAGTATTCT. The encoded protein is CASSHMVGQGTDTQYS.

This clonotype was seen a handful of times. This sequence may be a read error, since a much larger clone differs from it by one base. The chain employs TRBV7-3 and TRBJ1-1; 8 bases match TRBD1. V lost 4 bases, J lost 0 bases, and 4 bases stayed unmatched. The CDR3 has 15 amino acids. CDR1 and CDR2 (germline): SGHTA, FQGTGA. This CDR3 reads CASSSQGGLNTEAFF. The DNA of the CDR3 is TGTGCCAGCAGCTCACAGGGGGGGTTGAACACTGAAGCTTTCTTT.

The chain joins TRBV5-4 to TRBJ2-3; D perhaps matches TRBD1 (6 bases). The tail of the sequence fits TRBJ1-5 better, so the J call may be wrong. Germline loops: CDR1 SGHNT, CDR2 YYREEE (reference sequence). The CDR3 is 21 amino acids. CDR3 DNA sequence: TGTGCCAGCAGCTTGCCACCCCCGACTAGCGGGAAGGGGGGTGACACAGATACGCAGCATTTT. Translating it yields CASSLPPPTSGKGGDTDTQHF.